The T cell receptor beta chain under discussion was sequenced for a study of shared clonotypes between healthy human individuals. On the study more broadly: Sampling drew on donors who were a couple of women and a few men aged 18 to 49.

Healthy HIV-negative adults without recent acute infections or vaccinations served as donors. All the donors were Caucasian adults who lived in Nashville, Tennessee. To note about this clone: Its antigen is not known.

Measured with immunoSEQ multiplex PCR; TCRdb has only the in-frame clones, and not every one. This table holds roughly 500,000 clones, 90% to 96% found once. Germline loops: CDR1 GTSNPN, CDR2 SVGIG (reference sequence). CDR3 length: 14 residues. Trimming left V 2 bases short and J 0 bases short, with 8 bases between. The study, taken as a whole, reports: Clonotype sharing among donors was expected to depend on sequencing depth.

Sequencing input: naive CD4+ T cells sorted from blood. Subset: CD45RA+ positively selected. The origin of this receptor is a woman in her 30s in good health. The rearrangement links TRBV30 to TRBJ1-3; tentative D call: TRBD1 (6 bases). The CDR3 region is CAWSRGSSGNTIYF. The CDR3 region has the DNA TGTGCCTGGAGTAGGGGGAGCTCTGGAAACACCATATATTTT.